Presented here are 25 T cell receptor beta chains from one specimen sequenced in a study of OX40 agonist ivuxolimab in advanced cancers. Measured with immunoSEQ multiplex PCR; TCRdb has only the in-frame clones, and not every one. This sample yields about 79,000 clones, of which 92% are seen a single time; approximately 0.56% belongs to the top ten. This material consisted of CD4+ or CD8+ T cells sorted from blood, taken in a trial of the OX40 agonist ivuxolimab. Source of these receptors: an adult with an advanced solid tumor such as melanoma, head and neck, liver or kidney cancer.

V is TRBV6-4 and J is TRBJ2-3; D gene uncertain. The V end lost 4 bases, the J end lost 6 bases, and 8 bases lay between the germline ends. The CDR3 consists of 12 residues. Germline lookup yields CDR1 MRHNA and CDR2 SNTAGT. CDR3 residues: CASSGLLDTQYF. In DNA, the CDR3 is TGTGCCAGCAGTGGATTGTTGGATACGCAGTATTTT.

This clone has more than one count but fewer than ten. This sequence joins TRBV7-2 and TRBJ2-7; a weak D match, TRBD2 (6 bases). V lost 1 base to trimming and J lost 1 base, with 11 bases between them. The CDR3 totals 15 residues. Germline CDR1 is SGHTA and CDR2 is FQGNSA. The CDR3 region is CASSLEAGWSYEQYF. The CDR3 coding sequence is TGTGCCAGCAGCTTAGAGGCGGGATGGTCCTACGAGCAGTACTTC.

The chain combines TRBV7-2 with TRBJ2-7; D not certain. Germline CDR1 and CDR2: SGHTA and FQGNSA. The CDR3 runs to 14 residues. Trimming shortened V by 0 bases and J by 6 bases, and 12 bases separated the two germline ends. CDR3 loop: CASSLALATGEQYF. The CDR3 coding sequence is TGTGCCAGCAGCTTAGCTTTGGCAACGGGCGAGCAGTACTTC.

The chain is built from TRBV2 and TRBJ2-3; 8 nucleotides align to TRBD2. The CDR3 is 16 residues long. Germline assignment: CDR1 SNHLY and CDR2 FYNNEI. Trimming at V came to 5 bases and at J to 2 bases, leaving 9 bases not matched to a gene. The CDR3 loop is CASSLPGGPHTDTQYF. The CDR3 DNA reads as TGTGCCAGCAGTCTTCCGGGAGGGCCTCACACAGATACGCAGTATTTT. The whole variable domain, filled in from reference TRBV2 and TRBJ2-3, reads EPEVTQTPSHQVTQMGQEVILRCVPISNHLYFYWYRQILGQKVEFLVSFYNNEISEKSEIFDDQFSVERPDGSNFTLKIRSTKLEDSAMYFCASSLPGGPHTDTQYFGPGTRLTVL.

This clone has just a few counts. V is TRBV30 and J is TRBJ1-1; D call uncertain. There are 13 residues in the CDR3. Germline V gene sequence: CDR1 GTSNPN, CDR2 SVGIG (reference sequence). Trimming took 0 bases from V and 3 from J, leaving 8 bases between them. In nucleotides, the CDR3 is TGTGCCTGGAGTGTACAAGGGTACACTGAAGCTTTCTTT. It translates to CAWSVQGYTEAFF.

The chain combines TRBV19 with TRBJ1-2; no reliable D call. In germline, CDR1 is LNHDA, CDR2 SQIVND (reference sequence). This CDR3 is 13 amino acids long. V was shortened by 6 bases and J by 0 bases, with 8 bases between the two germline ends. In nucleotides, the CDR3 is TGTGCCAGTAGAACAGCCGCTAACTATGGCTACACCTTC. It codes for CASRTAANYGYTF.

This chain joins TRBV7-2 and TRBJ1-1; maybe TRBD1 (5 bases). Looked up from germline, CDR1 is SGHTA and CDR2 is FQGNSA. Deletions cut 1 base from V and 11 bases from J, with 14 bases between. The CDR3 covers 13 residues. This chain's CDR3 is CASSLGRERGAFF. In DNA form, the CDR3 reads TGTGCCAGCAGCTTAGGCAGGGAACGAGGGGCTTTCTTT. Looking up the rest from reference TRBV7-2 and TRBJ1-1 gives the full variable domain: GAGVSQSPSNKVTEKGKDVELRCDPISGHTALYWYRQSLGQGLEFLIYFQGNSAPDKSGLPSDRFSAERTGGSVSTLTIQRTQQEDSAVYLCASSLGRERGAFFGQGTRLTVV.

V gene TRBV7-9 combines with J gene TRBJ1-1; D is unclear. The CDR3 spans 13 residues. Looked up from germline, CDR1 is SEHNR and CDR2 is FQNEAQ (reference sequence). The germline V and J ends were trimmed by 2 bases and 3 bases, with 7 bases remaining between them. The CDR3 bases are TGTGCCAGCAGCTTATCCCAGGACACTGAAGCTTTCTTT. Protein: CASSLSQDTEAFF.

This clone was seen once. This rearrangement joins TRBV6-1 to TRBJ1-2, with a tentative D call TRBD1 (5 bases). Trimming took 2 bases from V and 2 from J, leaving 12 bases between them. The length of the CDR3 is 15 residues. Germline values: CDR1 MNHNS, CDR2 SASEGT. The CDR3 reads CASSEPRVLNYGYTF. CDR3 coding DNA: TGTGCCAGCAGTGAACCCAGGGTCTTGAACTATGGCTACACCTTC.

The sample holds one count of this clone. The chain employs TRBV5-6 and TRBJ1-3; D unresolved. The CDR3 has 16 amino acids. V lost 1 base, J lost 4 bases, and 15 bases lay in between. From germline, CDR1 is SGHDT and CDR2 YYEEEE. The CDR3 protein is CASSLLPGRLGNTIYF. The CDR3 coding sequence is TGTGCCAGCAGCTTGCTTCCGGGCCGATTGGGAAACACCATATATTTT.

The chain combines TRBV5-1 with TRBJ2-6; 9 bases match TRBD2. The CDR3 length is 18 residues. The trim removed 4 bases at V and 0 bases at J, leaving 8 bases unmatched. CDR1 is SGHRS and CDR2 is YFSETQ in the germline V gene. The CDR3 nucleotides are TGCGCCAGCAGCCACCGACTAGCGGTTAGCTCTGGGGCCAACGTCCTGACTTTC. This codes for CASSHRLAVSSGANVLTF.

J is TRBJ2-6 and V is TRBV5-6; maybe TRBD2 (5 bases). Deletions cut 7 bases from V and 0 bases from J, with 11 bases between. The CDR3 spans 15 residues. Per the germline V gene, CDR1 is SGHDT and CDR2 is YYEEEE. The CDR3 is CASCLGGSGANVLTF. CDR3 sequence (DNA): TGTGCCAGCTGCCTCGGAGGCTCTGGGGCCAACGTCCTGACTTTC.

The chain carries TRBV4-3 and TRBJ1-2; no clear D gene. This CDR3 has 15 residues. The germline V gene encodes CDR1 LGHNA and CDR2 YSLEER. Between the trimmed V and J ends, which lost 3 bases and 8 bases, there was a span of 19 bases. CDR3 DNA sequence: TGCGCCAGCAGCCACGGAGTCGGGAGTAACCGGGGCTACACCTTC. As protein: CASSHGVGSNRGYTF.

This chain connects TRBV6-5 to TRBJ2-5; the D is unclear. The CDR3 is made up of 13 amino acids. The V gene's germline CDR1 is MNHEY and CDR2 SVGAGI. Deletions cut 2 bases from V and 0 bases from J, with 4 bases between. CDR3 in DNA: TGTGCCAGCAGTTACCAATACCAAGAGACCCAGTACTTC. It translates to CASSYQYQETQYF.

In its sample, this clone was seen a few times. This rearrangement joins TRBV5-8 to TRBJ1-5, with 7 bases identical to TRBD1. There are 16 residues in the CDR3. CDR1 is SGHTS and CDR2 is YDEGEE in the germline V gene. Trimming removed 1 base from V and 4 bases from J; junction bases left unmatched: 8. CDR3: CASSLIVTGLNQPQHF. The CDR3 DNA sequence: TGTGCCAGCAGCTTGATCGTGACAGGGTTAAATCAGCCCCAGCATTTT.

The chain couples TRBV19 to TRBJ2-7; no clear D. The V and J ends lost 3 bases and 2 bases respectively, with 14 bases between them. Germline V gene lookup returns CDR1 LNHDA and CDR2 SQIVND (reference sequence). The CDR3 has 15 residues. This CDR3 reads CASSMGLGIPYEQYF. CDR3 in DNA: TGTGCCAGTAGTATGGGATTGGGGATCCCCTACGAGCAGTACTTC.

The chain employs TRBV15 and TRBJ1-1, with 9 bases fitting TRBD1. J lost 1 base, V lost 1 base, and 7 bases had no gene match. The CDR3 length is 17 residues. Germline CDR1 reads LNHNV; CDR2 reads YYDKDF (reference sequence). CDR3 sequence reads: CATSRGGGTGTNTEAFF. CDR3 coding DNA: TGTGCCACCAGCAGAGGCGGGGGGACAGGGACGAACACTGAAGCTTTCTTT.

The CDR3 sequence: CASPWRQGASRRYEQYF. Here the CDR3 DNA reads TGCGCCAGCCCGTGGAGACAGGGGGCTAGTCGGCGCTACGAGCAGTACTTC. The rearrangement uses TRBV5-1 and TRBJ2-7; 10 positions agree with TRBD1. This CDR3 spans 17 amino acids. CDR1 SGHRS and CDR2 YFSETQ come from the germline V gene. The ends lost 7 bases at V and 3 bases at J; junction bases unmatched: 16.

This clone occurred once. J is TRBJ1-2 and V is TRBV5-1; 7 positions agree with TRBD1. Trimming at V came to 5 bases and at J to 2 bases, leaving 12 bases not matched to a gene. Germline loops: CDR1 SGHRS, CDR2 YFSETQ. This CDR3 region has 16 residues. CDR3 in DNA: TGCGCCAGCAGGGCCCTTCCGGGACAGCTAAACTATGGCTACACCTTC. Residues: CASRALPGQLNYGYTF.

There are a few counts of this clone. The genes are TRBV11-3 and TRBJ1-3; D remains unclear. The V end lost 3 bases, the J end lost 3 bases, and 12 bases lay between the germline ends. The CDR3 runs to 15 residues. Germline lookup yields CDR1 SGHNT and CDR2 YENEEA. The CDR3 region is CASSFGLIYGNTIYF. The CDR3 bases are TGTGCCAGCAGCTTCGGGCTAATCTATGGAAACACCATATATTTT.

This chain uses TRBV19 with TRBJ2-3; possible D gene TRBD2, 6 bases. V lost 8 bases and J lost 2, with 11 bases in between. Germline V gives CDR1 LNHDA, CDR2 SQIVND (reference sequence). The CDR3 covers 13 residues. CDR3 in DNA: TGTGCCAGTCGTGGGGACTTCACAGATACGCAGTATTTT. Translation gives CASRGDFTDTQYF.

This clone was observed a single time. The chain links TRBV11-3 to TRBJ2-7; TRBD1 matches at 12 bases. Looked up from germline, CDR1 is SGHNT and CDR2 is YENEEA. The CDR3 length is 15 residues. Trimming removed 5 bases from V and 4 bases from J; junction bases left unmatched: 6. CDR3 sequence (DNA): TGTGCCAGCAGCCCGGGACAGGGGGCTGAATACGAGCAGTACTTC. It encodes CASSPGQGAEYEQYF.

This clone was seen a single time. This chain links TRBV6-5 with TRBJ1-5; 11 nucleotides line up with TRBD1. The CDR3 totals 15 residues. After removal of 5 bases from V and 4 bases from J, the junction contained 4 bases not matched to a gene. Germline lookup yields CDR1 MNHEY and CDR2 SVGAGI. CDR3 amino acids: CASSRRDRGNQPQHF. Here the CDR3 DNA reads TGTGCCAGCAGTCGCCGGGACAGGGGGAATCAGCCCCAGCATTTT.

This chain connects TRBV19 to TRBJ1-1, with D possibly matching TRBD1 (6 bases). Trimming pared 3 bases from V and 4 bases from J, leaving 12 bases between. The CDR3 runs 14 residues. Germline V gives CDR1 LNHDA, CDR2 SQIVND (reference sequence). The CDR3 DNA reads TGTGCCAGTAGTATTAGGGGGGGCGTCACTGAAGCTTTCTTT. Its protein product is CASSIRGGVTEAFF.

V is TRBV7-2 and J is TRBJ2-7, with TRBD1 matching 10 bases. Germline CDR1 is SGHTA and CDR2 is FQGNSA. CDR3 length equals 15 residues. V lost 2 bases and J lost 2; bases outside the gene matches: 3. The CDR3: CASSLIGTGAYEQYF. In nucleotides, the CDR3 is TGTGCCAGCAGCTTAATTGGGACAGGGGCCTACGAGCAGTACTTC.